This T cell receptor (beta chain) was recovered during a study of cytomegalovirus exposure and HLA in healthy donors. Study results and caveats: In vitro confirmation showed a few CMV-associated chains to be CMV antigen specific. Across donors, most TCRs were seen rarely, yet some public ones were widespread. It was about 150 TCR beta chains that were listed as cytomegalovirus-associated.

CDR1 is SGHNT and CDR2 is YYREEE in the germline V gene (reference sequence). The CDR3 has 12 residues. V lost 2 bases and J lost 13; bases outside the gene matches: 5. Comment on this clone: The antigen is undetermined.

Using immunoSEQ multiplex PCR, the repertoire was profiled, and TCRdb retains in-frame clones only, with some absent. Seen here are 200,000 to 250,000 clones, around nine tenths observed once, and the top ten hold 1% to 1.2%. The TCR sequence derives from a woman younger than 30 in good health and CMV-seronegative. The specimen was PBMCs. V is TRBV5-4 and J is TRBJ1-3; 8 nucleotides agree with TRBD1. CDR3 sequence (DNA): TGTGCCAGCAGCTTAAGACAGGGGAAGATATATTTT. The encoded protein is CASSLRQGKIYF.